The present T cell receptor (beta chain) was sequenced within a study of CD8+CD57+ T cells in acquired aplastic anemia. This clonotype was counted between two and nine times. Its antigen is currently unknown. Genomic DNA was employed as the template in profiling TCR beta VDJ and CDR3. TCRdb re-called the reads through MiXCR, storing one row per CDR3 protein. There are more than 95,000 distinct CDR3 sequences in the sample; approximately 41% occur only once, and about 2.7% lies in the top ten. Before being chosen for sequencing, patients had shown CD8+CD57+ cell expansion by flow cytometry. Each patient had severe acquired aplastic anemia. Study-level results: A set of twenty-nine CD8+ CDR3 sequences was shared between patients and controls, and these sequences appeared highly expressed in patients. Controls did not differ significantly from patients in CD8+ Simpson's diversity.

Germline V gene data show CDR1 as KGHDR and CDR2 as SFDVKD. Trimming shortened V by 0 bases and J by 3 bases, and 8 bases separated the two germline ends. The CDR3 consists of 15 residues. This TCR derives from a human donor with aplastic anemia. The chain joins TRBV24-1 to TRBJ2-1; D not resolved. Sequencing was carried out using sorted CD4+, CD8+, or CD8+CD57+ T cells (not recorded which) from PBMCs. CDR3 sequence reads: CATSDLEDFYNEQFF. The CDR3 DNA sequence: TGTGCCACCAGTGATTTGGAAGACTTCTACAATGAGCAGTTCTTC.